This passage covers 24 T cell receptor beta chains from one sample sequenced in a study of T-cell memory formation after mild COVID-19. TCRdb fed the 5' RACE reads into MiXCR, producing one record per CDR3 protein. The sample shows about 470,000 distinct CDR3 sequences, about 23% of them seen only once. Input material: PBMCs or a T cell subset sorted from them (not recorded which). Receptors originate from an adult woman who had mild COVID-19 (a few samples of this study predate the infection). Cell type and time point are not known.

The V gene is TRBV5-1, the J gene TRBJ2-5; D gene ambiguous. The length of the CDR3 is 14 residues. Trimming pared 5 bases from V and 1 base from J, leaving 12 bases between. Germline CDR1 and CDR2: SGHRS and YFSETQ. The CDR3 bases are TGCGCCAGCAGTGGCTCGTTATTCCAAGAGACCCAGTACTTC. Its protein product is CASSGSLFQETQYF.

This chain links TRBV6-1 with TRBJ2-7; no reliable D call. The CDR3 spans 10 residues. From germline, CDR1 is MNHNS and CDR2 SASEGT. V lost 1 base and J 9 bases, leaving 4 bases between the germline ends. The CDR3 loop is CASSEGVQYF. The DNA of the CDR3 is TGTGCCAGCAGTGAAGGAGTGCAGTACTTC.

This clonotype was seen only a few times. This chain links TRBV20-1 with TRBJ1-6; D gene uncertain. This CDR3 spans 15 amino acids. The V end lost 4 bases, the J end lost 1 base, and 11 bases lay between the germline ends. The germline V gene has CDR1 DFQATT and CDR2 SNEGSKA (reference sequence). CDR3 amino acids: CSATERGSYNSPLHF. The CDR3 DNA reads TGCAGTGCTACCGAAAGAGGGTCCTATAATTCACCCCTCCACTTT.

Only a few counts were recorded for this clonotype. The chain is built from TRBV29-1 and TRBJ2-7; a weak D match, TRBD1 (6 bases). V was shortened by 4 bases and J by 0 bases, with 10 bases between the two germline ends. CDR3 size: 13 residues. Per germline, CDR1 SQVTM and CDR2 ANQGSEA. CDR3 loop: CSVATGHSYEQYF. CDR3 coding DNA: TGCAGCGTTGCGACAGGCCACTCCTACGAGCAGTACTTC.

There are a few counts of this clonotype. The V gene is TRBV12-3 or TRBV12-4, the J gene TRBJ2-7; possible D gene TRBD2, 5 bases. The CDR3 runs to 13 residues. Trimming removed 1 base from V and 7 bases from J, with 11 bases in between. For the CDR3, the DNA is TGTGCCAGCAGTTTAGTCGGGATGGGGGAGCAGTACTTC. Its translation: CASSLVGMGEQYF.

The rearrangement uses TRBV29-1 and TRBJ2-1; D unresolved. V dropped 2 bases and J dropped 2 bases, with 10 bases sitting between them. Germline CDR1 and CDR2: SQVTM and ANQGSEA. This CDR3 has 14 amino acids. The CDR3: CSVESHVTYNEQFF. The CDR3 DNA reads TGCAGCGTTGAATCCCACGTAACCTACAATGAGCAGTTCTTC.

This chain uses TRBV4-1 with TRBJ2-7, with 9 bases that match TRBD1. The length of the CDR3 is 14 residues. V trimming: 1 base; J trimming: 3 bases; junction bases outside the gene matches: 1. Germline V CDR1 and CDR2: MGHRA, YSYEKL. The CDR3 nucleotides read TGCGCCAGCAGCCAAGGGACAGGGGACTACGAGCAGTACTTC. It is translated as CASSQGTGDYEQYF.

This clonotype was seen only a few times. The DNA of the CDR3 is TGTGCCAGCAGCCCCTTAGGCACAGGGTCAAAAAATGAGCAGTTCTTC. It yields the protein CASSPLGTGSKNEQFF. V is TRBV27 and J is TRBJ2-1, with D perhaps TRBD1 (6 bases). CDR3 length equals 16 residues. Germline CDR1 and CDR2: MNHEY and SMNVEV (reference sequence). Trimming cost V 6 bases and J 7 bases, with 22 bases left between them.

The chain is built from TRBV7-2 and TRBJ2-1; TRBD1 agrees at 9 bases. CDR1 is SGHTA, CDR2 FQGNSA, per germline. CDR3 size: 14 residues. The J segment lost 6 bases and the V segment lost 4 bases, leaving 4 bases of the junction unmatched. CDR3 sequence: CASSSKDRGNEQFF. As DNA, the CDR3 is TGTGCCAGCAGCTCAAAGGACAGGGGCAATGAGCAGTTCTTC.

The chain combines TRBV5-1 with TRBJ2-3; 11 bases agree with TRBD2. V shed 3 bases and J 4 bases; nucleotides not matched to a gene: 7. This CDR3 has 16 amino acids. Germline values: CDR1 SGHRS, CDR2 YFSETQ. In DNA, the CDR3 is TGCGCCAGCAGCTCCCCGGGACTAGCGGTGGCAGATACGCAGTATTTT. It encodes CASSSPGLAVADTQYF.

The chain has TRBV15 and TRBJ1-1; D ambiguous. With 1 base removed from V and 4 bases from J, the gap between germline ends came to 10 bases. Germline V gives CDR1 LNHNV, CDR2 YYDKDF (reference sequence). CDR3 size: 14 residues. The CDR3 is CATSRVRGSTEAFF. The CDR3 DNA is TGTGCCACCAGCAGAGTTCGTGGAAGCACTGAAGCTTTCTTT.

This clonotype was observed once. The chain joins TRBV12-3 or TRBV12-4 to TRBJ2-1; TRBD2 matches at 9 bases. The V gene end was trimmed by 2 bases and the J gene end by 6 bases; junction bases not matched to a gene: 11. The length of the CDR3 is 17 residues. The CDR3 DNA follows: TGTGCCAGCAGTTTACGTGCTAGCGGGAAGGCGCTCAATGAGCAGTTCTTC. Its protein product is CASSLRASGKALNEQFF.

This sequence joins TRBV12-5 and TRBJ2-7; 7 nucleotides align to TRBD1. CDR3 size: 18 residues. With V trimmed by 4 bases and J by 4 bases, 19 bases remained unmatched. In germline, CDR1 is LGHNT, CDR2 FRNRAP. The CDR3 DNA reads TGTGCTAGTGGTTCCCCCTCCTACGAAGGACAGGACCATTACGAGCAGTACTTC. The encoded protein is CASGSPSYEGQDHYEQYF.

A few counts support this clonotype. The V gene is TRBV10-3, the J gene TRBJ2-7, with TRBD1 identical over 9 bases. CDR1 and CDR2 (germline): ENHRY, SYGVKD. There are 15 residues in the CDR3. V was pared by 0 bases and J by 2 bases, with 2 bases of the junction left unmatched. In DNA, the CDR3 is TGTGCCATCAGTGAGTCAGACAGGGGGACCTACGAGCAGTACTTC. Encoded protein: CAISESDRGTYEQYF.

V usage is TRBV6-2 or TRBV6-3 and J usage is TRBJ1-1; D perhaps matches TRBD1 (5 bases). The germline CDR1 and CDR2 sequences are MNHEY and SVGEGT. There are 17 residues in the CDR3. Deletions cut 6 bases from V and 1 base from J, with 21 bases between. The DNA for the CDR3 is TGTGCCAGCAGGATCACAGGATACCTCACTTGGAACACTGAAGCTTTCTTT. It specifies CASRITGYLTWNTEAFF.

The gene calls are TRBV11-1 and TRBJ2-1; TRBD1 matches 7 bases. After removal of 5 bases from V and 4 bases from J, the junction contained 5 bases not matched to a gene. The CDR3 is made up of 14 amino acids. CDR1 is SGHAT and CDR2 is FQDESV in the germline V gene (reference sequence). The CDR3 DNA follows: TGTGCCAGCAGCCTCCGGGACAGTTACAATGAGCAGTTCTTC. Translation: CASSLRDSYNEQFF. The whole variable domain, filled in from reference TRBV11-1 and TRBJ2-1, reads EAEVAQSPRYKITEKSQAVAFWCDPISGHATLYWYRQILGQGPELLVQFQDESVVDDSQLPKDRFSAERLKGVDSTLKIQPAELGDSAMYLCASSLRDSYNEQFFGPGTRLTVL.

The V and J genes are TRBV29-1 and TRBJ1-2, with unresolved D. Looked up from germline, CDR1 is SQVTM and CDR2 is ANQGSEA. The CDR3 runs 11 residues. Between the trimmed V and J ends, which lost 1 base and 10 bases, there was a span of 10 bases. The CDR3 protein is CSVEGLPAYTF. CDR3 nucleotide sequence: TGCAGCGTTGAAGGGTTGCCAGCCTACACCTTC.

This clonotype has only a few counts. The V gene is TRBV5-1, the J gene TRBJ2-1, with D hard to call. The CDR3 consists of 16 residues. V was pared by 0 bases and J by 0 bases, with 10 bases between. CDR1 and CDR2 from the germline V gene are SGHRS and YFSETQ. The CDR3 nucleotides are TGCGCCAGCAGCTTGGTGGTCGGCAACTCCTACAATGAGCAGTTCTTC. It is translated as CASSLVVGNSYNEQFF.

In this sample, this clonotype turned up a few times. The genes are TRBV20-1 and TRBJ2-7; TRBD2 matches at 8 bases. V shed 5 bases and J 6 bases; nucleotides not matched to a gene: 15. The CDR3 spans 15 residues. Germline CDR1 is DFQATT and CDR2 is SNEGSKA (reference sequence). The CDR3 DNA reads as TGCAGTGCTCAGGGTGTGTTAGCGGGGAGTCGCGAGCAGTACTTC. This encodes CSAQGVLAGSREQYF.

This clonotype was recorded a few times. The chain links TRBV4-3 to TRBJ2-5, with 8 bases that match TRBD2. CDR1 is LGHNA, CDR2 YSLEER, per germline. V was clipped by 0 bases and J by 4 bases; unmatched bases: 4. There are 15 residues in the CDR3. The CDR3 DNA reads TGCGCCAGCAGCCAAGAAGATCTAGCGGGAGAGACCCAGTACTTC. The encoded protein is CASSQEDLAGETQYF.

V and J are TRBV19 and TRBJ1-2, with D perhaps matching TRBD1 (5 bases). The CDR3 contains 15 residues. From germline, CDR1 is LNHDA and CDR2 SQIVND (reference sequence). V lost 5 bases to trimming and J lost 4 bases, with 17 bases between them. The CDR3 region is CASSYPGRGTYGYTF. The CDR3 DNA reads as TGTGCCAGTAGTTATCCAGGGAGAGGGACCTATGGCTACACCTTC.

The chain combines TRBV19 with TRBJ2-5, with 7 bases fitting TRBD2. CDR1 is LNHDA, CDR2 SQIVND, per germline (reference sequence). The CDR3 is made up of 11 amino acids. With V trimmed by 11 bases and J by 5 bases, 5 bases remained unmatched. In DNA, the CDR3 is TGTGCCTGCGGGGGTGAGGAGACCCAGTACTTC. Amino acid sequence: CACGGEETQYF.

This clonotype was seen a few times. V usage is TRBV24-1 and J usage is TRBJ2-3; no definite D call. Germline V gives CDR1 KGHDR, CDR2 SFDVKD. CDR3 length: 13 residues. V shed 9 bases and J shed 3 bases, with 12 bases lying between them. The DNA for the CDR3 is TGTGCCACCGGGCCGGACGGAACAGATACGCAGTATTTT. Translated: CATGPDGTDTQYF.

This clonotype was counted a few times. This sequence joins TRBV6-6 and TRBJ2-7, with D possibly TRBD1 on 6 matching bases. The CDR3 sequence is 16 residues long. The germline V gene has CDR1 MNHNY and CDR2 SVGAGI (reference sequence). V lost 2 bases and J 7 bases, leaving 21 bases between the germline ends. The chain's CDR3 is CASSYRRDTSSREQYF. DNA for the CDR3: TGTGCCAGCAGTTACCGCCGGGACACTTCTTCTCGAGAGCAGTACTTC.